This TCR beta chain was observed in a study of graft-versus-host responses after intestinal transplantation. Study at large: Recipients across the board were started on anti-thymocyte globulin induction, then kept on tacrolimus and steroids for two to three years.

The CDR3 has 14 residues. Germline CDR1 is MNHEY and CDR2 is SMNVEV (reference sequence). Trimming pared 1 base from V and 6 bases from J, leaving 13 bases between. Comments on this clone: Its antigen is currently unknown.

Using immunoSEQ multiplex PCR, the repertoire was profiled, and TCRdb retains in-frame clones only, with some absent. The table has fewer than 150,000 clones, just over 90% seen once. The J gene is TRBJ2-7, the V gene TRBV27; tentatively, D is TRBD1 (6 bases). The clonotype was recovered from a human donor who received an intestinal transplant. Material: unstimulated CD4+ T cells sorted from spleen or lymph node cells, obtained before intestinal transplant. The CDR3 here is CASSLLKQGSEQYF. The CDR3 coding sequence is TGTGCCAGCAGTTTATTGAAACAGGGTAGCGAGCAGTACTTC.